This T cell receptor (beta chain) was retrieved from a study of glioma-infiltrating T cells. Using RNA template, CDR3s of TCR alpha and beta were amplified with iRepertoire arm-PCR. MiXCR, run by TCRdb on the multiplex PCR reads, gives a single entry per CDR3 protein. The sample lists approximately 190,000 distinct CDR3 sequences; more than 30% were seen once. This clonotype has ten or more counts. The CDR3 length is 14 residues. Germline lookup yields CDR1 SGHTA and CDR2 FQGTGA. V shed 5 bases and J 8 bases; nucleotides not matched to a gene: 8. The sample comprised glioma tissue, nonneoplastic brain tissue, or PBMCs (not recorded which). The TCR comes from a human donor with low-grade glioma or glioblastoma, undergoing nonglioma brain surgery, or in good health (not recorded which). The chain recombines TRBV7-3 with TRBJ1-2, with 10 positions matching TRBD1. The CDR3: CASSPAGTGVGYTF. CDR3 nucleotide sequence: TGTGCCAGCAGCCCGGCCGGGACAGGGGTGGGCTACACCTTC.